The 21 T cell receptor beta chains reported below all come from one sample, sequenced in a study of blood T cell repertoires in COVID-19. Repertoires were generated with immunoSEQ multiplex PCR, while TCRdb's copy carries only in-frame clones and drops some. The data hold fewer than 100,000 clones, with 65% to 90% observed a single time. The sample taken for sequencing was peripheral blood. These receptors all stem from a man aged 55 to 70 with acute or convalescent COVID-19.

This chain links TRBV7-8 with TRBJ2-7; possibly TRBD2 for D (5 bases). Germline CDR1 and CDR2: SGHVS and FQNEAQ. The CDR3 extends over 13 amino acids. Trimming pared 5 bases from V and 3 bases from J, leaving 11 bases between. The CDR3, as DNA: TGTGCCAGCAGCCCAGGACGGGACTACGAGCAGTACTTC. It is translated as CASSPGRDYEQYF.

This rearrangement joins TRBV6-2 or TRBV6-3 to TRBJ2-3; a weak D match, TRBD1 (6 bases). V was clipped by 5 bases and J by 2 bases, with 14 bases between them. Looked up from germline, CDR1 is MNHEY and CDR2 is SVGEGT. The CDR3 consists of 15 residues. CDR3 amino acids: CASSHRDFHTDTQYF. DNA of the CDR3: TGTGCCAGCAGTCACAGGGATTTCCACACAGATACGCAGTATTTT.

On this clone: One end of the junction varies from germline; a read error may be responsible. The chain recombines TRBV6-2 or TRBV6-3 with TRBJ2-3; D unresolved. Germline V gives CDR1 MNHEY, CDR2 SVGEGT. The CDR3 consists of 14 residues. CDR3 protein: CASSDSFFRDTQYF. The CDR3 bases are TGTGCCAGCAGTGACTCCTTCTTTAGAGATACGCAGTATTTT.

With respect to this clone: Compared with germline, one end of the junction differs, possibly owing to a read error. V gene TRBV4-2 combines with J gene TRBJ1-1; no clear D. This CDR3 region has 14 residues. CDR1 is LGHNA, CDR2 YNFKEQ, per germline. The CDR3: CVSSQGRRNTEAFF. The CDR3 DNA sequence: TGTGTCAGCAGCCAAGGGCGGCGGAACACTGAAGCTTTCTTT.

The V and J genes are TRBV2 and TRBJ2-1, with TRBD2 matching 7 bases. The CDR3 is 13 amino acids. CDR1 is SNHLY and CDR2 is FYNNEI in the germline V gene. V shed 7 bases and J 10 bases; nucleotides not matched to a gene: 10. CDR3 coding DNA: TGTGCCAGCAAGGGCCCCCCCGGGGGGGAGCAGTTCTTC. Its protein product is CASKGPPGGEQFF.

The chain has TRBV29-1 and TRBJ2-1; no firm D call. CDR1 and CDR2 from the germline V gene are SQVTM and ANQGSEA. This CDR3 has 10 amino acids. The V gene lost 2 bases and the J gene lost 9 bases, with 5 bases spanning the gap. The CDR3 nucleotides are TGCAGCGTTGAATCGGGTGAGCAGTTCTTC. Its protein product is CSVESGEQFF.

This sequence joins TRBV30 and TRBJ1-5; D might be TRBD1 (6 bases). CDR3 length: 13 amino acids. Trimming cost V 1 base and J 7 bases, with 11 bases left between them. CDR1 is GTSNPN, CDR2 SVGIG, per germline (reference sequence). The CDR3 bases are TGTGCCTGGAGTGGGGGGGGCGGGCAGCCCCAGCATTTT. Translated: CAWSGGGGQPQHF.

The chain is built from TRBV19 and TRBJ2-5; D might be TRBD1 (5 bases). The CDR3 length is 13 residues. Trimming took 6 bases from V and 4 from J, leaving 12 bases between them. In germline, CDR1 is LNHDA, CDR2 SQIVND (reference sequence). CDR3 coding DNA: TGTGCCAGTAGGACGGACACCCGAGAGACCCAGTACTTC. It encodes CASRTDTRETQYF.

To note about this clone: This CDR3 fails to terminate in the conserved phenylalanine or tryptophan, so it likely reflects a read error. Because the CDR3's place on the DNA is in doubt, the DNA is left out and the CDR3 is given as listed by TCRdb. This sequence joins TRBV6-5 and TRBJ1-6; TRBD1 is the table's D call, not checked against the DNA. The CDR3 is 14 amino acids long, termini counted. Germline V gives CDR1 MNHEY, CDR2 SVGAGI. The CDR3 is CASSYRGFDFTPPL.

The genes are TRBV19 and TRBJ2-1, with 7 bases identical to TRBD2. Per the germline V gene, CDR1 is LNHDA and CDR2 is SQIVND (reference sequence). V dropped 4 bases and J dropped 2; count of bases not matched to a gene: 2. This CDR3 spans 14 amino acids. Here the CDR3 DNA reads TGTGCCAGTAGTACTAGCGGACCCTACAATGAGCAGTTCTTC. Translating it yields CASSTSGPYNEQFF.

The CDR3 sequence is CASSLTTSDSDTQYF. The CDR3 nucleotides read TGTGCCAGCAGTCTTACGACTAGCGACTCAGATACGCAGTATTTT. V usage is TRBV5-4 and J usage is TRBJ2-3, with 8 positions matching TRBD2. CDR1 is SGHNT and CDR2 is YYREEE in the germline V gene (reference sequence). With 5 bases clipped from V and 4 bases from J, the junction kept 9 bases outside the gene matches. The CDR3 spans 15 residues.

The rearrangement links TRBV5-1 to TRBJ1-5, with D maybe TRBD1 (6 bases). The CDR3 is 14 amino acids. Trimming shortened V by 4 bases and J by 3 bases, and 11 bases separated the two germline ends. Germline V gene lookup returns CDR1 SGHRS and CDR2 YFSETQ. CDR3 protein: CASSLQGFNQPQHF. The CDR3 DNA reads TGCGCCAGCAGCCTGCAGGGGTTCAATCAGCCCCAGCATTTT.

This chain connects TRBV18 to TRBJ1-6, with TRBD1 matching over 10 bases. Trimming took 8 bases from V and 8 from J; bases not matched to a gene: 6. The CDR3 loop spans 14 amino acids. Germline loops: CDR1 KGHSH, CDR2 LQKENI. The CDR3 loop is CASATGTGDSPLHF. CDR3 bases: TGTGCCAGCGCCACCGGGACAGGGGATTCACCCCTCCACTTT.

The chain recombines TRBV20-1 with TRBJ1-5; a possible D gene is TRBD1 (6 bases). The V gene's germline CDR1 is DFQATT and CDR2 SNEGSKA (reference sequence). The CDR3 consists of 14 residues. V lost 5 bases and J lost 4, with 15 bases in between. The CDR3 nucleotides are TGCAGTGCTGGTGTCGGGGGGCGGAATCAGCCCCAGCATTTT. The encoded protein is CSAGVGGRNQPQHF.

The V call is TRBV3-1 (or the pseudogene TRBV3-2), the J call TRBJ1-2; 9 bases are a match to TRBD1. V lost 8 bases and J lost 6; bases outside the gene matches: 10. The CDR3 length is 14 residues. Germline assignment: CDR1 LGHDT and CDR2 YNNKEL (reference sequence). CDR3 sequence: CASGDRAVRNGYTF. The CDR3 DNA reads TGTGCCAGCGGGGACAGGGCTGTAAGAAATGGCTACACCTTC.

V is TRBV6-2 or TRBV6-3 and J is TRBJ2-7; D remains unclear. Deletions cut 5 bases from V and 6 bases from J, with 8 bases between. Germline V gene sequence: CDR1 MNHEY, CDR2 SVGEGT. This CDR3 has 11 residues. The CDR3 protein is CASSRSSEQYF. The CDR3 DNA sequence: TGTGCCAGCAGTCGGTCGAGCGAGCAGTACTTC.

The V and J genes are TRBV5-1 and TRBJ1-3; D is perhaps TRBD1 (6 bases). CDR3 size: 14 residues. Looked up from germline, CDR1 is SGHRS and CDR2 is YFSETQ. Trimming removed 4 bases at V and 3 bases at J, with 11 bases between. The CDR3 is CASSARGIGNTIYF. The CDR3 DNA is TGCGCCAGCAGCGCCAGGGGTATTGGAAACACCATATATTTT.

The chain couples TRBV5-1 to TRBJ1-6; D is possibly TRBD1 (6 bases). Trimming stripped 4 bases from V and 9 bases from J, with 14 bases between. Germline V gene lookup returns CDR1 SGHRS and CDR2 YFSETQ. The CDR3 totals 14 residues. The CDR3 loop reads CASSPGVGISPLHF. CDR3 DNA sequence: TGCGCCAGCAGCCCAGGGGTAGGGATTTCACCCCTCCACTTT.

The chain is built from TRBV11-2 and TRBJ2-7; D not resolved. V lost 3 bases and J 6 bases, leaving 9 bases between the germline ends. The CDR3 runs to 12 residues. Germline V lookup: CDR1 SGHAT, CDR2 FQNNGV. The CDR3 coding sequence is TGTGCCAGCAGCTTTTCTATCCTCGAGCAGTACTTC. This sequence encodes CASSFSILEQYF.

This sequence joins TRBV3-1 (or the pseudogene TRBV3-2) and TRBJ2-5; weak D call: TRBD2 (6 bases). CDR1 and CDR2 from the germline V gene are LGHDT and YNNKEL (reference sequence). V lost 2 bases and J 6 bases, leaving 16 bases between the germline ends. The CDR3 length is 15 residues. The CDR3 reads CASSQRQDYRKTQYF. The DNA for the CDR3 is TGTGCCAGCAGCCAACGGCAGGACTACCGAAAGACCCAGTACTTC.

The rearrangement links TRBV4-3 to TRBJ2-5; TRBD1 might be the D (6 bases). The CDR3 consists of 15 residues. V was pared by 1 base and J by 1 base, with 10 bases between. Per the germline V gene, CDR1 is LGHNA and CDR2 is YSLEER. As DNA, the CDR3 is TGCGCCAGCAGCCAAGCCGGGACAACCCAAGAGACCCAGTACTTC. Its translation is CASSQAGTTQETQYF.